This T cell receptor (beta chain) was found in a study of CD8 T cells in Susac syndrome. Random hexamers primed reverse transcription of about 0.45 to 1 ug RNA. TCRdb reanalysed the immunoSEQ multiplex PCR reads using MiXCR and keeps one entry per CDR3 protein. The sample holds about 140,000 distinct CDR3 sequences, 90% to 95% seen once. CD8+ and CD4+ T cells from blood underwent TCR beta sequencing. The receptor comes from a human donor with multiple sclerosis. The sample comprised CD4+ T cells from PBMCs.

The CDR3 sequence is CSARTGLSGANVLTF. The DNA for the CDR3 is TGCAGCGCGAGGACAGGCCTCTCTGGGGCCAACGTCCTGACTTTC. The chain links TRBV29-1 to TRBJ2-6; 7 nucleotides agree with TRBD1. The junction had 6 bases not matched to a gene; V was cut back by 7 bases and J by 0 bases. CDR1 and CDR2 (germline): SQVTM, ANQGSEA. The CDR3 has 15 residues.